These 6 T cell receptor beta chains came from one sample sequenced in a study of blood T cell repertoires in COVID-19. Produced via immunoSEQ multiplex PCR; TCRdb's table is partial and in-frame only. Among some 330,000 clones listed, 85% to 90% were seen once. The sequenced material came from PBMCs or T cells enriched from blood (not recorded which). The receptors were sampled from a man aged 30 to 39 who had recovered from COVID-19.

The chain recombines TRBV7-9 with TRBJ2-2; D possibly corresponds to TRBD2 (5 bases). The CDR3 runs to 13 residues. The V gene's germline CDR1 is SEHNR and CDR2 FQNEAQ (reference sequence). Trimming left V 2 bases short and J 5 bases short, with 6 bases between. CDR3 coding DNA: TGTGCCAGCAGCTTACCGGGAACCGGGGAGCTGTTTTTT. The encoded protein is CASSLPGTGELFF. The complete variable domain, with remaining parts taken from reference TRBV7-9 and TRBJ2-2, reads DTGVSQNPRHKITKRGQNVTFRCDPISEHNRLYWYRQTLGQGPEFLTYFQNEAQLEKSRLLSDRFSAERPKGSFSTLEIQRTEQGDSAMYLCASSLPGTGELFFGEGSRLTVL.

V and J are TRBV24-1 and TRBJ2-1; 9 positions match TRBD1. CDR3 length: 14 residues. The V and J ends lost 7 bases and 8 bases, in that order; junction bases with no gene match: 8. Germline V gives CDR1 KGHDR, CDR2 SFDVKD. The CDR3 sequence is CATSRTGEDDEQFF. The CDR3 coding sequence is TGTGCCACCAGCCGGACAGGGGAAGACGATGAGCAGTTCTTC.

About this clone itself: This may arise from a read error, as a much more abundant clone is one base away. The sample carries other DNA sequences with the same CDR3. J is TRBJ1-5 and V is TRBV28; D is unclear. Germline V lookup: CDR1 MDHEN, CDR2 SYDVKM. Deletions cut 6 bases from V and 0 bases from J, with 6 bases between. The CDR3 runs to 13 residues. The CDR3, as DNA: TGTGCCAGCAGCCGGTATAGCAATCAGCCCCAGCATTTT. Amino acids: CASSRYSNQPQHF.

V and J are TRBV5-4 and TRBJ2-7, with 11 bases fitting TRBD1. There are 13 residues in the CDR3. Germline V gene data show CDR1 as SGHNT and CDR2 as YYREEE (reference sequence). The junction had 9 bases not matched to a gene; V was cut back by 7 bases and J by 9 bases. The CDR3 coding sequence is TGTGCCAGCTCCCGGGACAGGGGGGAGGGGCAGTACTTC. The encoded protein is CASSRDRGEGQYF. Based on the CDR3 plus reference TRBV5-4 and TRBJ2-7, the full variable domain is ETGVTQSPTHLIKTRGQQVTLRCSSQSGHNTVSWYQQALGQGPQFIFQYYREEENGRGNFPPRFSGLQFPNYSSELNVNALELDDSALYLCASSRDRGEGQYFGPGTRLTVT.

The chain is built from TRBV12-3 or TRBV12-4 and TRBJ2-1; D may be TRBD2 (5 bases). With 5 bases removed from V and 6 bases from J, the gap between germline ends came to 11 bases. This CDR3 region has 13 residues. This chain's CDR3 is CASSPLAGNEQFF. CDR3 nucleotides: TGTGCCAGCAGTCCTCTAGCAGGCAATGAGCAGTTCTTC.

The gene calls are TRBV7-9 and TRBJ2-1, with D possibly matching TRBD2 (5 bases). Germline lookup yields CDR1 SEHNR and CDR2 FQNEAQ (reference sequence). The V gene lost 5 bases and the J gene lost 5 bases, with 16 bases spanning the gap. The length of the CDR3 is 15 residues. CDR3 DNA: TGTGCCAGCAGCGGAACCGGGGATCGAAACAATGAGCAGTTCTTC. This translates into CASSGTGDRNNEQFF.